Each of the 14 T cell receptor beta chains below was sequenced from the same sample in a study of molecular identifiers for immune sequencing clone quantification. TCRdb reanalysed the PCR reads using MiXCR and keeps one entry per CDR3 protein. Of about 320,000 distinct CDR3 sequences in the sample, 20% to 25% were seen once. Sequenced input: naive CD8+ T cells from blood, with Jurkat cell RNA spiked in. Specified subset: FACS-sorted CD8+CD4-CCR7+CD45RA+ naive T cells. Receptor source: a human donor in good health. Some libraries in this study had Jurkat cell RNA spiked in.

In this sample, this clonotype turned up a few times. The chain recombines TRBV27 with TRBJ2-7, with 7 bases aligning to TRBD1. V shed 0 bases and J 5 bases; nucleotides not matched to a gene: 1. The V gene's germline CDR1 is MNHEY and CDR2 SMNVEV (reference sequence). CDR3 size: 13 residues. CDR3 loop: CASSLSTGNEQYF. CDR3 nucleotides: TGTGCCAGCAGTTTATCGACAGGGAACGAGCAGTACTTC.

In its sample, this clonotype was seen a few times. This clone may be a read error of a much larger clone one base away. The rearrangement links TRBV4-3 to TRBJ1-1; D remains ambiguous. Germline V gene data show CDR1 as LGHNA and CDR2 as YSLEER. This CDR3 has 13 amino acids. The CDR3 spells CASSGTLNTEALF. CDR3 DNA: TGCGCCAGCAGCGGAACACTTAACACTGAAGCTCTCTTT.

The sample holds a few counts of this clonotype. The junction departs from germline at one end; a sequencing error may be responsible. The chain couples TRBV5-6 to TRBJ2-7; TRBD1 matches at 8 bases. Germline assignment: CDR1 SGHDT and CDR2 YYEEEE. The CDR3 sequence is 15 residues long. The CDR3 sequence: CASSLYRDRSYGQYF. CDR3 DNA: TGTGCCAGCAGCTTGTACCGGGACAGGTCATACGGGCAGTACTTC.

This clonotype was recorded at least ten times. In nucleotides, the CDR3 is TGTGCCAGAGGTAGGACCGTGTCCTCTGGGGCCAACGTCCTGACTTTC. Its translation is CARGRTVSSGANVLTF. V is TRBV5-4 and J is TRBJ2-6; D unresolved. V was shortened by 8 bases and J by 0 bases, with 15 bases between the two germline ends. The germline V gene has CDR1 SGHNT and CDR2 YYREEE (reference sequence). CDR3 size: 16 residues.

The table lists this clonotype with many counts. The chain is built from TRBV5-5 and TRBJ1-5; 8 bases are a match to TRBD1. Germline V CDR1 and CDR2: SGHKS, YYEKEE (reference sequence). The V and J ends lost 4 bases and 1 base, in that order; junction bases with no gene match: 13. The length of the CDR3 is 18 residues. The CDR3 loop reads CASSPLVTGGRSNQPQHF. The DNA of the CDR3 is TGTGCCAGCAGCCCCCTGGTCACAGGGGGTCGGAGCAATCAGCCCCAGCATTTT.

This clonotype has ten or more counts. The V gene is TRBV12-3 or TRBV12-4, the J gene TRBJ2-3; D is ambiguous. The CDR3 runs 18 residues. Trimming took 4 bases from V and 2 from J, leaving 22 bases between them. The DNA of the CDR3 is TGTGCCAGCAGTTCATGGGCTTTGGGCAACGACTCCACAGATACGCAGTATTTT. It is translated as CASSSWALGNDSTDTQYF.

Concerning this clonotype: Possible read error: a much larger clone is one base away. The V and J genes are TRBV21-1 and TRBJ2-7; the table's TRBD2 call for D was not verified on the DNA. TRBV21-1 is listed as a pseudogene. The CDR3 runs 13 residues. CDR3 bases: TGTGCCAGCAGCAAGGAACTAGGGCACGAGCAGTACTTC. Residues: CASSKELGHEQYF.

This clonotype was seen at least ten times. The chain has TRBV7-2 and TRBJ2-7; D perhaps matches TRBD2 (6 bases). V was cut by 4 bases and J by 2 bases, with 12 bases left in between. This CDR3 region has 14 residues. The V gene's germline CDR1 is SGHTA and CDR2 FQGNSA. The CDR3 protein is CASSSLGGPYEQYF. Written as DNA, the CDR3 is TGTGCCAGCAGCTCCTTGGGGGGACCCTACGAGCAGTACTTC.

This clonotype was found a few times. This CDR3 is CAISEGLAGDQETQYF. In nucleotides, the CDR3 is TGTGCCATCAGTGAGGGGCTAGCGGGGGACCAAGAGACCCAGTACTTC. J is TRBJ2-5 and V is TRBV10-3, with 10 bases lining up with TRBD2. The CDR3 sequence is 16 residues long. V dropped 2 bases and J dropped 0; count of bases not matched to a gene: 3. Germline loops: CDR1 ENHRY, CDR2 SYGVKD.

Many counts were recorded for this clonotype. The V and J genes are TRBV10-3 and TRBJ2-7, with D perhaps TRBD1 (6 bases). The CDR3 is 13 amino acids. Germline V gives CDR1 ENHRY, CDR2 SYGVKD. Trimming left V 7 bases short and J 1 base short, with 11 bases between. The CDR3 is CAIKPGVSYEQYF. The CDR3 coding sequence is TGTGCCATCAAACCAGGGGTTTCCTACGAGCAGTACTTC.

This clonotype was picked up a small number of times. The genes are TRBV6-5 and TRBJ2-3; 10 bases are a match to TRBD1. V lost 4 bases and J lost 1; bases outside the gene matches: 14. The CDR3 has 19 amino acids. In germline, CDR1 is MNHEY, CDR2 SVGAGI. In DNA form, the CDR3 reads TGTGCCAGCAGTTCTGCCTATATCCGGGACAGGGGAGGCACAGATACGCAGTATTTT. It is translated as CASSSAYIRDRGGTDTQYF.

This clonotype was found many times. The chain uses TRBV12-3 or TRBV12-4 and TRBJ1-1; D gene unclear. The CDR3 length is 16 residues. Deletions cut 5 bases from V and 1 base from J, with 17 bases between. The CDR3 DNA reads TGTGCCAGCAGTGTCGGGCCCCAGGACGAGAACACTGAAGCTTTCTTT. It codes for CASSVGPQDENTEAFF.

CDR3 amino acids: CASSIEGETGVNTEAFF. The CDR3 nucleotides are TGTGCCAGTAGTATCGAAGGGGAAACAGGAGTGAACACTGAAGCTTTCTTT. The J gene is TRBJ1-1, the V gene TRBV19, with D perhaps TRBD1 (5 bases). The CDR3 is 17 amino acids. Trimming removed 3 bases at V and 0 bases at J, with 17 bases between. Germline V gene data show CDR1 as LNHDA and CDR2 as SQIVND (reference sequence).

This clonotype was picked up a small number of times. A junction boundary mismatches the germline segment, possibly from a read error. This chain links TRBV5-3 with TRBJ2-7; D is perhaps TRBD1 (6 bases). TRBV5-3 is recorded as an ORF, its role being uncertain. The CDR3 is 15 residues long. The CDR3 is CASSLAPGARDEQYF. The CDR3 DNA reads as TGTGCCAGCAGCTTGGCCCCAGGGGCGAGGGACGAGCAGTACTTC.